What follows are 26 T cell receptor beta chains derived from one specimen sequenced in a study of blood T cell repertoires in COVID-19. Data came from immunoSEQ multiplex PCR; TCRdb stores just in-frame clones and leaves some out. This table has more than 70,000 clones, more than 75% appearing once. What was sequenced was peripheral blood. The receptors were sampled from a man aged 50 or older with active or convalescent COVID-19.

This chain links TRBV6-5 with TRBJ1-5; TRBD1 matches at 7 bases. The junction had 2 bases not matched to a gene; V was cut back by 4 bases and J by 2 bases. The CDR3 runs 14 residues. Germline CDR1 reads MNHEY; CDR2 reads SVGAGI. The DNA for the CDR3 is TGTGCCAGCAGTTTTGACAGGGGCAATCAGCCCCAGCATTTT. Translated: CASSFDRGNQPQHF.

The chain couples TRBV6-5 to TRBJ1-5, with 7 bases matching TRBD1. This CDR3 is 13 amino acids long. The V and J ends lost 6 bases and 3 bases, in that order; junction bases with no gene match: 2. Germline V gene sequence: CDR1 MNHEY, CDR2 SVGAGI. CDR3 region: CASRDRFNQPQHF. The CDR3 region has the DNA TGTGCCAGCAGGGACAGGTTCAATCAGCCCCAGCATTTT.

V usage is TRBV7-6 and J usage is TRBJ1-5; D gene ambiguous. V was cut by 2 bases and J by 10 bases, with 12 bases left in between. Germline CDR1 SGHVS, CDR2 FNYEAQ. The CDR3 extends over 13 amino acids. The CDR3, as DNA: TGTGCCAGCAGCTTAAGTACCGGGAACCCCCAGCATTTT. Encoded protein: CASSLSTGNPQHF.

The CDR3 bases are TGTGCCACCAGTGATAATAGCGCCTTCGGGTACGAGCAGTACTTC. Protein sequence: CATSDNSAFGYEQYF. The chain couples TRBV24-1 to TRBJ2-7; tentative D call: TRBD2 (5 bases). Trimming took 3 bases from V and 4 from J, leaving 15 bases between them. Germline V lookup: CDR1 KGHDR, CDR2 SFDVKD. CDR3 length equals 15 residues.

The J gene is TRBJ1-4, the V gene TRBV4-2; a weak D match, TRBD1 (5 bases). The V gene's germline CDR1 is LGHNA and CDR2 YNFKEQ. The CDR3 is made up of 17 amino acids. Trimming pared 5 bases from V and 0 bases from J, leaving 16 bases between. DNA for the CDR3: TGTGCCAGCAGCAGAACAGGATCCTCCGCAACTAATGAAAAACTGTTTTTT. Translation gives CASSRTGSSATNEKLFF.

The rearrangement links TRBV7-6 to TRBJ2-7, with unresolved D. CDR1 is SGHVS, CDR2 FNYEAQ, per germline. Trimming left V 5 bases short and J 7 bases short, with 9 bases between. The CDR3 is 11 residues long. In nucleotides, the CDR3 is TGTGCCAGCAGCCATTCTAGAGAGCAGTACTTC. It codes for CASSHSREQYF.

This chain links TRBV28 with TRBJ1-1; D is unclear. Trimming pared 2 bases from V and 1 base from J, leaving 8 bases between. The germline CDR1 and CDR2 sequences are MDHEN and SYDVKM. This CDR3 has 14 amino acids. The DNA of the CDR3 is TGTGCCAGCAGTTTACTACAGACGAACACTGAAGCTTTCTTT. Residues: CASSLLQTNTEAFF.

The V and J genes are TRBV30 and TRBJ2-7; perhaps TRBD1 as D (6 bases). V dropped 0 bases and J dropped 2 bases, with 8 bases sitting between them. Germline assignment: CDR1 GTSNPN and CDR2 SVGIG (reference sequence). The CDR3 is made up of 13 amino acids. CDR3 protein: CAWSVQGTYEQYF. DNA of the CDR3: TGTGCCTGGAGTGTACAGGGTACCTACGAGCAGTACTTC.

This clone was recorded once. V and J are TRBV24-1 and TRBJ2-3, with D maybe TRBD1 (6 bases). V lost 9 bases, J lost 7 bases, and 19 bases lay in between. CDR1 is KGHDR, CDR2 SFDVKD, per germline. CDR3 size: 14 residues. CDR3 DNA: TGTGCCACCGGTCCGGGGCAGGGGATGTATACGCAGTATTTT. This translates into CATGPGQGMYTQYF.

This chain connects TRBV6-5 to TRBJ2-2; TRBD1 matches at 10 bases. Trimming removed 0 bases from V and 6 bases from J; junction bases left unmatched: 4. The CDR3 covers 16 residues. CDR1 and CDR2 (germline): MNHEY, SVGAGI. The chain's CDR3 is CASSYSGTGVSGELFF. The DNA of the CDR3 is TGTGCCAGCAGTTACTCCGGGACAGGGGTCTCCGGGGAGCTGTTTTTT.

A single count supports this clone. The chain uses TRBV7-2 and TRBJ2-3; 10 bases line up with TRBD2. From germline, CDR1 is SGHTA and CDR2 FQGNSA. V dropped 5 bases and J dropped 0; count of bases not matched to a gene: 5. The CDR3 contains 16 residues. The CDR3 DNA reads as TGTGCCAGCAGCAAGAGCGGGGGGGCAAGCACAGATACGCAGTATTTT. Protein: CASSKSGGASTDTQYF.

The V gene is TRBV10-3, the J gene TRBJ1-3, with 7 nucleotides matching TRBD1. Germline CDR1 ENHRY, CDR2 SYGVKD. This CDR3 is 13 amino acids long. Trimming removed 8 bases from V and 4 bases from J; junction bases left unmatched: 5. CDR3 sequence (DNA): TGTGCCATCTACGGGACAGAAGGAAACACCATATATTTT. Translation gives CAIYGTEGNTIYF.

CDR3 residues: CASTLGWTAKETQYF. The CDR3 nucleotides are TGTGCCAGCACCTTAGGATGGACAGCTAAAGAGACCCAGTACTTC. V usage is TRBV5-5 and J usage is TRBJ2-5, with a weak D call TRBD1 (6 bases). The V end was cut by 6 bases, the J end by 3 bases, with 18 bases between. This CDR3 region has 15 residues. Germline values: CDR1 SGHKS, CDR2 YYEKEE (reference sequence).

The chain uses TRBV3-1 (or the pseudogene TRBV3-2) and TRBJ2-1, with 9 positions matching TRBD2. Per the germline V gene, CDR1 is LGHDT and CDR2 is YNNKEL (reference sequence). This CDR3 region has 16 residues. The V and J ends lost 0 bases and 3 bases, in that order; junction bases with no gene match: 3. CDR3 residues: CASSQDSSGDYNEQFF. The CDR3 DNA follows: TGTGCCAGCAGCCAAGACTCTAGCGGGGACTACAATGAGCAGTTCTTC.

In DNA, the CDR3 is TGTGCCAGCAGTCTTTCCTACGAGCAGTACTTC. It translates to CASSLSYEQYF. This sequence joins TRBV27 and TRBJ2-7; D gene unclear. CDR1 and CDR2 (germline): MNHEY, SMNVEV (reference sequence). This CDR3 is built from 11 residues. The V and J ends lost 5 bases and 1 base respectively, with 3 bases between them.

This rearrangement joins TRBV28 to TRBJ1-5, with 10 bases that match TRBD1. Germline lookup yields CDR1 MDHEN and CDR2 SYDVKM. After removal of 2 bases from V and 4 bases from J, the junction contained 5 bases not matched to a gene. The CDR3 loop spans 16 amino acids. The CDR3 nucleotides are TGTGCCAGCAGTTTACTAGGACAGGGGGTGAATCAGCCCCAGCATTTT. Translation gives CASSLLGQGVNQPQHF.

The chain joins TRBV4-1 to TRBJ2-3, with TRBD2 identical over 7 bases. The CDR3 consists of 13 residues. Germline V gene data show CDR1 as MGHRA and CDR2 as YSYEKL. V dropped 4 bases and J dropped 6; count of bases not matched to a gene: 4. Here the CDR3 reads CASSRILADTQYF. CDR3 sequence (DNA): TGCGCCAGCAGCCGGATACTAGCGGATACGCAGTATTTT.

This clone came up once. The chain carries TRBV21-1 and TRBJ2-7; the listed D gene, TRBD1, was not tested against the DNA. TRBV21-1 is reported as a pseudogene. The CDR3 length is 15 residues. The DNA of the CDR3 is TGTGCCAGCAGCTCCCAGACAGGTGGGTCCTACGAGCAGTACGTC. As protein: CASSSQTGGSYEQYV.

The chain has TRBV11-2 and TRBJ2-5; no clear D gene. The CDR3 is 13 residues long. Germline assignment: CDR1 SGHAT and CDR2 FQNNGV. The ends were cut back, 5 bases at V and 1 base at J, with 8 bases in the middle. CDR3 in DNA: TGTGCCAGCAGCCATAACTCCCAAGAGACCCAGTACTTC. Translating gives CASSHNSQETQYF. Supplemented by reference TRBV11-2 and TRBJ2-5, the full variable domain reads EAGVAQSPRYKIIEKRQSVAFWCNPISGHATLYWYQQILGQGPKLLIQFQNNGVVDDSQLPKDRFSAERLKGVDSTLKIQPAKLEDSAVYLCASSHNSQETQYFGPGTRLLVL.

The CDR3 here is CASSMALGATDTQYF. As DNA, the CDR3 is TGTGCCAGTAGTATGGCTCTGGGGGCCACAGATACGCAGTATTTT. The rearrangement uses TRBV19 and TRBJ2-3; TRBD1 is a possible D gene (6 bases). The CDR3 consists of 15 residues. The ends were cut back, 3 bases at V and 2 bases at J, with 12 bases in the middle. Per the germline V gene, CDR1 is LNHDA and CDR2 is SQIVND (reference sequence).

This chain links TRBV7-9 with TRBJ2-2; D might be TRBD2 (6 bases). This CDR3 region has 16 residues. Germline loops: CDR1 SEHNR, CDR2 FQNEAQ (reference sequence). V dropped 5 bases and J dropped 0 bases, with 13 bases sitting between them. CDR3 sequence: CASSLRGLPNTGELFF. In DNA, the CDR3 is TGTGCCAGCAGCCTGCGCGGACTACCGAACACCGGGGAGCTGTTTTTT.

The chain has TRBV6-5 and TRBJ2-5, with 8 bases fitting TRBD2. There are 15 residues in the CDR3. Germline V CDR1 and CDR2: MNHEY, SVGAGI. After removal of 2 bases from V and 5 bases from J, the junction contained 7 bases not matched to a gene. The CDR3 reads CASSYDTTSAETQYF. CDR3 sequence (DNA): TGTGCCAGCAGTTACGACACGACTAGCGCGGAGACCCAGTACTTC.

The chain is built from TRBV24-1 and TRBJ2-7; possibly TRBD2 for D (6 bases). Germline-derived CDR1 and CDR2 are KGHDR and SFDVKD. Trimming took 4 bases from V and 2 from J, leaving 17 bases between them. The CDR3 runs to 16 residues. CDR3 nucleotides: TGTGCCACCAGTGAGGCGGGGTTGGCTCAGCCCTACGAGCAGTACGTC. Translation: CATSEAGLAQPYEQYV.

The chain carries TRBV6-2 or TRBV6-3 and TRBJ2-5; 9 nucleotides line up with TRBD1. CDR3 length: 15 amino acids. Germline trimming cut 4 bases from V and 9 bases from J; bases unmatched to any gene: 12. CDR1 and CDR2 (germline): MNHEY, SVGEGT. In nucleotides, the CDR3 is TGTGCCAGCAGTTCTGGGACAGGGATTGTCACGGCCCAGTACTTC. Translating gives CASSSGTGIVTAQYF.

The chain has TRBV7-9 and TRBJ1-1; no reliable D call. V lost 6 bases and J lost 0, with 8 bases in between. This CDR3 region has 13 residues. CDR1 and CDR2 from the germline V gene are SEHNR and FQNEAQ (reference sequence). The CDR3 DNA reads as TGTGCCAGCAGGCAGGATATGAACACTGAAGCTTTCTTT. It encodes CASRQDMNTEAFF.

The rearrangement joins TRBV28 to TRBJ1-5; the D is unclear. Germline-derived CDR1 and CDR2 are MDHEN and SYDVKM. This CDR3 contains 12 residues. Deletions cut 5 bases from V and 9 bases from J, with 11 bases between. CDR3: CASSPPSLPQHF. Written as DNA, the CDR3 is TGTGCCAGCAGTCCCCCCAGTCTGCCCCAGCATTTT.